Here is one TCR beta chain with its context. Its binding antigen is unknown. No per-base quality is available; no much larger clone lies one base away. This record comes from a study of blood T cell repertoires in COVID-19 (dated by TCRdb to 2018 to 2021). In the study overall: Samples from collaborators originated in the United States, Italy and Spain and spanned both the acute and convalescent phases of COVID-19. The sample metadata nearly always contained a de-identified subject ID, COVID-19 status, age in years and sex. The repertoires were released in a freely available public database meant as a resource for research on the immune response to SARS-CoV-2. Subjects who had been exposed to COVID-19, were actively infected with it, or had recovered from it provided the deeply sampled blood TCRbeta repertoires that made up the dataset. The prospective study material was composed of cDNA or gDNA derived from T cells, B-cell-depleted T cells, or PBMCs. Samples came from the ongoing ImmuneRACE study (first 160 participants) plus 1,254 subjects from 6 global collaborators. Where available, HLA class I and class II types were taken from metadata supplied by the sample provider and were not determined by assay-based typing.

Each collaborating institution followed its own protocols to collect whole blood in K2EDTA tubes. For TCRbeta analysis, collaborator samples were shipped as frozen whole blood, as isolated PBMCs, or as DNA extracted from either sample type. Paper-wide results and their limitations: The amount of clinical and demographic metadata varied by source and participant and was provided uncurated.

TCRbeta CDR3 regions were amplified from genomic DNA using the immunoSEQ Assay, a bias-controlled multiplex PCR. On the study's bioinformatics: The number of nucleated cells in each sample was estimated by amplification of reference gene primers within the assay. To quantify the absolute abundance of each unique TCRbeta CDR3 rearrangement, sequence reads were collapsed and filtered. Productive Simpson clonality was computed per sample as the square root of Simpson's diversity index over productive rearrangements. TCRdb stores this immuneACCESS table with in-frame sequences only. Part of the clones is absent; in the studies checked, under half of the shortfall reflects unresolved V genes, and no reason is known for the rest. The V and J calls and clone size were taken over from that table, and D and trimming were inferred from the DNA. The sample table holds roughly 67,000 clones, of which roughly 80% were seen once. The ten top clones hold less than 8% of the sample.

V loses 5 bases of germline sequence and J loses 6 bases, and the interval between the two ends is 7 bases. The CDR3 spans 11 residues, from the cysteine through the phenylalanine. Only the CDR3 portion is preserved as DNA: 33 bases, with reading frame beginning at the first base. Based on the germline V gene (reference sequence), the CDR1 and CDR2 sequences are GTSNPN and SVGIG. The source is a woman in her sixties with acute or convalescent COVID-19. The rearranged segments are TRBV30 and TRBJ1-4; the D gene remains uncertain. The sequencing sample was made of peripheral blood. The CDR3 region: CAWGADEKLFF. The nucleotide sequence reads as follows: TGTGCCTGGGGTGCGGATGAAAAACTGTTTTTT.